This TCR beta chain is from a study of cytomegalovirus exposure and HLA in healthy donors. Whole-study results and caveats: Rare TCR sequences predominated, though certain public TCRs were found in many donors.

On this clone: Antigen unknown.

The CDR3 runs to 16 residues. Germline assignment: CDR1 LNHDA and CDR2 SQIVND (reference sequence). The germline V and J ends were trimmed by 3 bases and 5 bases, with 19 bases remaining between them. Measured with immunoSEQ multiplex PCR; TCRdb has only the in-frame clones, and not every one. The data show roughly 150,000 clones, 89% seen once. The receptor's source is a woman aged 18-35 years in good health and CMV-seropositive. The rearrangement joins TRBV19 to TRBJ2-5, with a possible D match to TRBD2 (6 bases). The specimen sequenced was PBMCs. CDR3 nucleotides: TGTGCCAGTAGTATTCTCGGGGACTCCCTGGGGGAGACCCAGTACTTC. It encodes CASSILGDSLGETQYF. Full variable domain (outside the CDR3, taken from reference TRBV19 and TRBJ2-5): DGGITQSPKYLFRKEGQNVTLSCEQNLNHDAMYWYRQDPGQGLRLIYYSQIVNDFQKGDIAEGYSVSREKKESFPLTVTSAQKNPTAFYLCASSILGDSLGETQYFGPGTRLLVL.